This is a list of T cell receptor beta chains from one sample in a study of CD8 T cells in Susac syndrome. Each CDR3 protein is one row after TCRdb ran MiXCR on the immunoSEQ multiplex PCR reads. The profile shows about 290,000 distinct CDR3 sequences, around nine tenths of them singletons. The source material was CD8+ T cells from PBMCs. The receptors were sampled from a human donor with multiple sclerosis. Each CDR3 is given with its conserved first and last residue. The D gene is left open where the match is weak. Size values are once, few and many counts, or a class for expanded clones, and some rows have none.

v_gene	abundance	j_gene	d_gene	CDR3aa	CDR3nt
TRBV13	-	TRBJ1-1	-	CASSLVGENTEAFF	TGTGCCAGCAGCTTAGTAGGAGAAAACACTGAAGCTTTCTTT
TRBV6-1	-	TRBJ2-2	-	CASSASMTGELFF	TGTGCCAGCAGTGCGTCTATGACCGGGGAGCTGTTTTTT
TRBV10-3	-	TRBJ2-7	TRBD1	CAISEGQGNEQYF	TGTGCCATCAGTGAGGGACAGGGGAACGAGCAGTACTTC
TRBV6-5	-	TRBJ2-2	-	CASSYAPPTSNTGELFF	TGTGCCAGCAGTTACGCCCCCCCTACCTCGAACACCGGGGAGCTGTTTTTT
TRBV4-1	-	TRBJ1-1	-	CASSQVGGPTEAFF	TGCGCCAGCAGCCAAGTAGGGGGGCCCACTGAAGCTTTCTTT
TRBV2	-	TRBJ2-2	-	CASTQRVDTGELFF	TGTGCCAGCACTCAGCGAGTAGACACCGGGGAGCTGTTTTTT
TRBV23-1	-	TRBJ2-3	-	CASSHARASADTQYF	TGCGCCAGCAGTCACGCCAGGGCGTCAGCAGATACGCAGTATTTT
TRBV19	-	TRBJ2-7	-	CASSIGRGRSYEQYF	TGTGCCAGTAGTATAGGTCGGGGCCGCTCCTACGAGCAGTACTTC
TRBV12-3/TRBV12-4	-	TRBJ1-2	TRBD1	CASTRDRAYGYTF	TGTGCCAGCACCCGTGACAGGGCCTATGGCTACACCTTC
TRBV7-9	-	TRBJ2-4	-	CASTPRDAKNIQYF	TGTGCCAGCACCCCCCGTGATGCCAAAAACATTCAGTACTTC
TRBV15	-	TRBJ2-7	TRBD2	CATSRDLAGAYEQYF	TGTGCCACCAGCAGAGATCTAGCGGGGGCCTACGAGCAGTACTTC
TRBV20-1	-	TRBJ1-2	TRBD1	CSARAVPRGKGYTF	TGCAGTGCTAGAGCCGTACCCAGGGGGAAAGGCTACACCTTC
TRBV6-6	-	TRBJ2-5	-	CASSYPPGGGKETQYF	TGTGCCAGCAGTTACCCCCCGGGTGGGGGGAAAGAGACCCAGTACTTC
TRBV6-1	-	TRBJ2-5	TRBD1	CASTNFRDRGRKETQYF	TGTGCCAGCACAAACTTCCGGGACAGGGGGAGGAAAGAGACCCAGTACTTC
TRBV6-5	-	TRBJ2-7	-	CASSYSGSTGEQYF	TGTGCCAGCAGTTACTCCGGGAGTACGGGCGAGCAGTACTTC
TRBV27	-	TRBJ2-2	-	CASSLMGFANTGELFF	TGTGCCAGCAGTTTAATGGGGTTCGCGAACACCGGGGAGCTGTTTTTT
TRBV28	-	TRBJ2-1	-	CASNLTPGEYNEQFF	TGTGCCAGCAACCTCACTCCCGGGGAATACAATGAGCAGTTCTTC
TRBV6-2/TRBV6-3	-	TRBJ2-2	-	CASTLGGELFF	TGTGCCAGCACTTTAGGCGGGGAGCTGTTTTTT
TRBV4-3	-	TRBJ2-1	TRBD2	CASSQTGGNEQFF	TGCGCCAGCAGCCAAACGGGGGGGAATGAGCAGTTCTTC
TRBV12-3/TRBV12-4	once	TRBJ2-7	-	CATRSRQSYEQYF	TGTGCCACCCGGTCCCGACAATCCTACGAGCAGTACTTC
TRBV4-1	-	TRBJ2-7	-	CASSQDISYEQYF	TGCGCCAGCAGCCAAGACATCTCCTACGAGCAGTACTTC
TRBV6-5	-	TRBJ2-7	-	CASSYSRLASYEQYF	TGTGCCAGCAGTTACTCGAGGCTAGCCAGCTACGAGCAGTACTTC